These T cell receptor beta chains were read from a single sample in a study of tumour-infiltrating T cells in Burkitt lymphoma. Method: immunoSEQ multiplex PCR; TCRdb's copy keeps in-frame clones and lacks some. The table records about 2,000 clones, around 15% of them present only once. The sequenced material came from tumor tissue from a relapse. The source is a human donor with relapsed Burkitt lymphoma. CDR3s include the opening cysteine and the closing phenylalanine or tryptophan. A D gene is named only where the DNA matches it firmly. Not all rows give a size; the values are once, few, many and, for expanded clones, a class.

j_call clone_size v_call d_call cdr3_nt cdr3_aa
TRBJ2-7 few TRBV29-1 NA TGCAGCGTTGCCCCTACAAGCAAATACGAGCAGTACTTC CSVAPTSKYEQYF
TRBJ2-6 few TRBV19 NA TGTGCCAGTAGTATAGCCGCGACAGGTGAAGCTGGGGCCAACGTCCTGACTTTC CASSIAATGEAGANVLTF
TRBJ1-3 few TRBV5-1 NA TGCGCCAGCAGCTTAGGGGGATCTGGAAATACCATATATTTT CASSLGGSGNTIYF
TRBJ2-7 NA TRBV14 NA TGTGCCAGCAGCCCTTCTTGGGCCTACGAGCAGTACTTC CASSPSWAYEQYF
TRBJ2-5 NA TRBV5-6 TRBD1 TGTGCCAGCAGCCGACAGGGGAAAGAGACCCAGTACTTC CASSRQGKETQYF
TRBJ2-3 NA TRBV20-1 NA TGCAGTGCCGCCGGTACAGATACGCAGTATTTT CSAAGTDTQYF
TRBJ2-7 NA TRBV14 TRBD1 TGTGCCAGCAGCCAATCCTCCGGGACAGGGGCCTACGAGCAGTACTTC CASSQSSGTGAYEQYF
TRBJ1-4 NA TRBV29-1 NA TGCAGCGCCATGACAGCAACTAATGAAAAACTGTTTTTT CSAMTATNEKLFF
TRBJ2-2 few TRBV14 NA TGTGCCAGCAGCCAGCGACAGAGAACCGGGGAGCTGTTTTTT CASSQRQRTGELFF
TRBJ2-3 few TRBV7-6 NA TGTGCCAGCAGCCCGCTGGAGGGGGCGGGAGATACGCAGTATTTT CASSPLEGAGDTQYF
TRBJ2-3 NA TRBV9 NA TGTGCCTCCGGAAATACGCAGTATTTT CASGNTQYF
TRBJ1-5 few TRBV4-1 NA TGCGCCAGCAACCAACACAGGGAGGGTCAGCCCCAGCATTTT CASNQHREGQPQHF
TRBJ2-2 NA TRBV6-5 NA TGTGCCAGCAGTTACTCGATGGGAGAGAACACCGGGGAGCTGTTTTTT CASSYSMGENTGELFF
TRBJ2-3 few TRBV5-1 NA TGCGCCAGCAGCTTGGCTACCCTTGGGGATACGCAGTATTTT CASSLATLGDTQYF
TRBJ1-2 NA TRBV6-5 NA TGTGCCAGCAGTAACACGAATGGCTACACCTTC CASSNTNGYTF
TRBJ2-7 few TRBV7-2 TRBD2 TGTGCCAGCAGCTCAGGACTAGCGACGCACGAGCAGTACTTC CASSSGLATHEQYF
TRBJ1-1 NA TRBV7-9 NA TGTGCCAGCAGCTTCAGCTGGGACACCATCACGTCGAACACTGAAGCTTTCTTT CASSFSWDTITSNTEAFF